This T cell receptor beta chain was identified in a study of cytomegalovirus exposure and HLA in healthy donors. Study results and limitations: There were some 150 TCR beta chains listed as cytomegalovirus-associated.

This clone was recorded once. Antigen specificity is unknown. Trimming shortened V by 6 bases and J by 1 base, and 9 bases separated the two germline ends. The CDR3 length is 14 residues. Germline loops: CDR1 MDHEN, CDR2 SYDVKM. The PCR ran on 60 Vbeta and 13 Jbeta primers. Method: immunoSEQ multiplex PCR; TCRdb's copy keeps in-frame clones and lacks some. The sample records 100,000 to 150,000 clones, about 79% being singletons. This rearrangement joins TRBV28 to TRBJ2-2; D possibly corresponds to TRBD2 (5 bases). Sequenced: PBMCs. This sequence originates from a man in his forties or fifties in good health and CMV-seronegative. Written as DNA, the CDR3 is TGTGCCAGCAGCAGAAGCGGGAACACCGGGGAGCTGTTTTTT. It encodes CASSRSGNTGELFF.